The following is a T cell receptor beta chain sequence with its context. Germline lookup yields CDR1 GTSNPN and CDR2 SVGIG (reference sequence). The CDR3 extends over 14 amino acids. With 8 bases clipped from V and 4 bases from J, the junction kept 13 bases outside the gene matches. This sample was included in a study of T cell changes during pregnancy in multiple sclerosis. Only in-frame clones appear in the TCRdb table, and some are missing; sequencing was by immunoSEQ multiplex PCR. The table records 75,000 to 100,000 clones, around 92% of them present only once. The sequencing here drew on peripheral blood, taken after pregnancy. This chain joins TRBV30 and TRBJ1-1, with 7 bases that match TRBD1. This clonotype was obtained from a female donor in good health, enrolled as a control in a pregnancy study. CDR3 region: CAALTGDWGTEAFF. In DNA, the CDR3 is TGTGCCGCGCTCACAGGGGATTGGGGCACTGAAGCTTTCTTT.